This T cell receptor beta chain was recorded in a study of blood T cell repertoires in COVID-19. About the study: From the United States, Italy and Spain came samples of acute and convalescent COVID-19. Sources were T cells, B-cell-depleted T cells, or PBMCs; the material itself was cDNA or gDNA.

Germline V gives CDR1 SGHAT, CDR2 FQDESV (reference sequence). The germline V and J ends were trimmed by 6 bases and 3 bases, with 20 bases remaining between them. CDR3 length equals 16 residues. Study members were between about 18 and 90 years old and lived in 20 to 25 US regions. Profiled with immunoSEQ multiplex PCR; TCRdb holds only in-frame clones, not every one. The sample has approximately 300,000 clones; roughly 89% are singletons. Sequencing was performed on PBMCs or T cells enriched from blood (not recorded which). The origin of this receptor is a woman in her twenties or thirties who had recovered from COVID-19. This rearrangement joins TRBV11-1 to TRBJ1-1; D is perhaps TRBD1 (5 bases). CDR3 sequence reads: CASRSQGTVSDTEAFF. CDR3 bases: TGTGCCAGCAGGTCCCAGGGAACGGTGTCGGACACTGAAGCTTTCTTT.